This T cell receptor beta chain is from a study of blood T cell repertoires in COVID-19. The V end was cut by 3 bases, the J end by 3 bases, with 12 bases between. CDR1 is KGHSH, CDR2 LQKENI, per germline. This CDR3 is 15 amino acids long. TCRdb's table, derived via immunoSEQ multiplex PCR, lists solely in-frame clones and lacks some. This table has 300,000 to 350,000 clones, around 91% appearing once. This TCR came from a woman aged 35 to 49 with COVID-19, enrolled during active disease. The gene calls are TRBV18 and TRBJ2-1, with D possibly TRBD2 on 6 matching bases. Input material: peripheral blood. The CDR3 reads CASSPVQEGYNEQFF. CDR3 coding DNA: TGTGCCAGCTCACCGGTTCAGGAGGGCTACAATGAGCAGTTCTTC.